A selection of T cell receptor beta chains follows, all from one sample in a study of shared T cell receptors in the human thymus. The assay was immunoSEQ multiplex PCR, and TCRdb's table has in-frame clones only and misses some. The sample shows more than 550,000 clones, more than 75% of them seen only once. These data were likewise used in another study, on human thymus T cells.

What was sequenced was thymocytes. Receptor source: a boy under three years old with a congenital heart defect. CDR3s leave out the opening cysteine and the closing phenylalanine or tryptophan. D genes are given only for firm matches.

cdr3_aa j_call cdr3_length d_call v_call
ASSHGLAESLTYNEQF TRBJ2-1 16 TRBD2 TRBV11-2
ASSIKETAGPYEQY TRBJ2-7 14 - TRBV21-1
ASTPPDRGPTLVYNEQF TRBJ2-1 17 TRBD1 TRBV28
ASSETSGSGEQY TRBJ2-7 12 TRBD2 TRBV6-4
ASGLSGTSGSSSYNEQF TRBJ2-1 17 TRBD2 TRBV12-5
ASSPRNRGNTDTQY TRBJ2-3 14 - TRBV7-8
ASGLDPGVSGNTIY TRBJ1-3 14 - TRBV12-5
ASSRGRGAANVLT TRBJ2-6 13 - TRBV18
ASGPRREGPPDTQY TRBJ2-3 14 TRBD2 TRBV12-5
ASSQKPPGVGYEQY TRBJ2-7 14 - TRBV4-1
ASSWGHQNTEAF TRBJ1-1 12 - TRBV5-1
ASSRPGLAGVGPYEQY TRBJ2-7 16 TRBD2 TRBV4-1
ASSERSSYEQF TRBJ2-1 11 - TRBV6-1
ASSLRGMAKNIQY TRBJ2-4 13 - TRBV28
ASSPQPVLLVNTEAF TRBJ1-1 15 - TRBV4-3
ASSQSESAYGYT TRBJ1-2 12 - TRBV4-2
ASSRASGGLTDTQY TRBJ2-3 14 TRBD2 TRBV19
ASSFRGRGYGYT TRBJ1-2 12 TRBD1 TRBV5-6
ASSLGVGTFNTGELF TRBJ2-2 15 - TRBV5-1
ASSRETQY TRBJ2-5 8 - TRBV28
AWIRDLADTIY TRBJ1-3 11 - TRBV30
ASSAAANSPLH TRBJ1-6 11 - TRBV6-4
ASSQAPGLADSTDTQY TRBJ2-3 16 TRBD2 TRBV4-3
ASSLGGLAGGTGELF TRBJ2-2 15 TRBD2 TRBV5-1
AISESVSGGEYEQY TRBJ2-7 14 TRBD1 TRBV10-3
AWSGPTYEQY TRBJ2-7 10 - TRBV30
ASGHRATGETQY TRBJ2-5 12 - TRBV7-2
ASSLQGAIYNSPLH TRBJ1-6 14 TRBD1 TRBV19
ASQTYRGVGELF TRBJ2-2 12 - TRBV28
SVEGRRERDTGELF TRBJ2-2 14 TRBD2 TRBV29-1
ASKGTGGPYEQY TRBJ2-7 12 - TRBV25-1
ATSGFSFSDTQY TRBJ2-3 12 - TRBV15
ASSSTVYYGYT TRBJ1-2 11 - TRBV28
ASSQGAGQGNTEAF TRBJ1-1 14 - TRBV4-2
ATSSEGVGY TRBJ2-7 9 - TRBV15
ASSGGGWNTEAF TRBJ1-1 12 - TRBV25-1
ASSLYTIYSNQPQH TRBJ1-5 14 - TRBV28
ASSSYDRGTYEQY TRBJ2-7 13 TRBD1 TRBV28
ASSQLTGVGETQY TRBJ2-5 13 TRBD1 TRBV4-3